This TCR beta chain was retrieved from a study of cytomegalovirus exposure and HLA in healthy donors. Study findings and constraints: It was 150 to 200 TCR beta chains that were listed as cytomegalovirus-associated. Reportedly, cytomegalovirus status was diagnosed with high sensitivity and specificity.

From germline, CDR1 is SGHTA and CDR2 FQGNSA. Deletions cut 10 bases from V and 7 bases from J, with 17 bases between. This CDR3 has 14 amino acids. Clones were read by immunoSEQ multiplex PCR, and TCRdb kept only the in-frame ones, dropping some. The sample contains 150,000 or so clones, 85% to 90% of which appear only once. Details on this clone: Antigen specificity is unknown.

The approximately 120-subject validation cohort, separate from the roughly 700-subject first cohort, included the donors. The TCR originated in a woman aged 30 to 39 in good health and CMV-seronegative. The V and J genes are TRBV7-2 and TRBJ1-6, with a possible D match to TRBD1 (5 bases). The sequenced sample consisted of PBMCs. The CDR3 bases are TGTGCCACCCGCCTGGGGGGGAGGAATTCACCCCTCCACTTT. Protein sequence: CATRLGGRNSPLHF.